The clone carrying this T cell receptor beta chain came up a few times. What it binds is not known. V lost 6 bases to trimming and J lost 3 bases, with 13 bases between them. CDR3 length: 14 residues. Germline V lookup: CDR1 ENHRY, CDR2 SYGVKD. This sample is drawn from a study of T-cell reconstitution after alpha-beta-depleted transplantation in children. General study points: Most T-cell counts and diversity one year after the transplant came from T cells that were newly produced. Several hundred rapidly expanded clones from non-depleted graft cells reportedly supplied alpha-beta T cells about two months post-transplant. At day 60, the high TCRbeta diversity found in some patients originated from recipient T cells and thymic progenitors that had survived.

Using unique molecular identifiers, the investigators prepared the TCRbeta library. TCRdb passed the PCR reads through MiXCR, listing each CDR3 protein once. This table has 250,000 to 400,000 distinct CDR3 sequences, approximately 23% appearing once. The sample in question was PBMCs, mostly from graft donor cells, obtained 180 days after TCRalphabeta/CD19-depleted stem cell transplant. The rearrangement uses TRBV10-3 and TRBJ2-3; no reliable D call. The receptor comes from a male patient under 18 who had a stem cell transplant for acute lymphoblastic leukemia, so the T cells may come from the graft donor. CDR3: CAIRRHTGTDTQYF. CDR3 DNA: TGTGCCATCAGACGGCACACGGGTACAGATACGCAGTATTTT.